A selection of T cell receptor beta chains follows, all from one sample in a study of cytomegalovirus exposure and HLA in healthy donors. The assay was immunoSEQ multiplex PCR, and TCRdb's table has in-frame clones only and misses some. The repertoire consists of 150,000 to 200,000 clones, with approximately 84% occurring once and the leading ten covering roughly 2.6%. Sequencing input: PBMCs. The receptors here all came from a woman in her fifties or sixties in good health and CMV-seropositive. CDR3s include the opening cysteine and the closing phenylalanine or tryptophan. D genes are given only for firm matches. Clone size is given for some rows only: seen once, a few or many times, or a class if the clone is expanded.

d_gene	v_gene	abundance	j_gene	CDR3aa	CDR3nt
.	TRBV30	.	TRBJ1-6	CAWGNHNSPLHF	TGTGCCTGGGGCAACCATAATTCACCCCTCCACTTT
.	TRBV2	few	TRBJ1-3	CASRLDGNSGNTIYF	TGTGCCAGCAGACTGGACGGGAACTCTGGAAACACCATATATTTT
.	TRBV11-1	.	TRBJ1-1	CASSPQGGRTEAFF	TGTGCCAGCAGCCCTCAGGGCGGTCGGACTGAAGCTTTCTTT
TRBD1	TRBV4-1	.	TRBJ1-5	CASSQEDRPNQPQHF	TGCGCCAGCAGCCAAGAGGACAGGCCCAATCAGCCCCAGCATTTT
.	TRBV25-1	.	TRBJ2-3	CASSDGFSTDTQYF	TGTGCCAGCAGTGATGGCTTTAGCACAGATACGCAGTATTTT
.	TRBV7-3	.	TRBJ2-5	CASSLNSQETQYF	TGTGCCAGCAGCTTAAACAGCCAAGAGACCCAGTACTTC
TRBD2	TRBV4-3	.	TRBJ2-1	CASSRDSGGFVNEQFF	TGCGCCAGCAGCCGGGATAGCGGGGGGTTCGTCAATGAGCAGTTCTTC
.	TRBV28	.	TRBJ1-2	CASSSPAGGNYGYTF	TGTGCCAGCAGTTCTCCCGCCGGGGGTAACTATGGCTACACCTTC
.	TRBV28	.	TRBJ2-5	CASSSRGGALSEETQYF	TGTGCCAGCAGTTCTAGAGGGGGGGCCTTATCAGAGGAGACCCAGTACTTC
.	TRBV7-2	.	TRBJ2-2	CASSLDTYRAGYTGELFF	TGTGCCAGCAGCTTAGATACGTACAGGGCCGGGTACACCGGGGAGCTGTTTTTT
.	TRBV27	.	TRBJ2-7	CASSLNRGGYEQYF	TGTGCCAGCAGTTTAAACAGGGGGGGATACGAGCAGTACTTC
TRBD1	TRBV7-9	.	TRBJ2-7	CSSSQTYRGSYEQYF	TGTTCCAGCAGCCAGACCTACAGGGGTTCCTACGAGCAGTACTTC
.	TRBV7-3	.	TRBJ2-7	CASKTDGSSYEQYF	TGTGCCAGCAAGACAGACGGGAGCTCCTACGAGCAGTACTTC
.	TRBV7-9	.	TRBJ1-1	CASSIYRDLGGSEAFF	TGTGCCAGCAGCATATACCGGGACCTGGGAGGGAGTGAAGCTTTCTTT
TRBD1	TRBV5-4	.	TRBJ2-5	CASSHGDRGPQETQYF	TGTGCCAGCAGCCATGGGGACAGGGGGCCCCAAGAGACCCAGTACTTC
.	TRBV11-2	.	TRBJ2-1	CASRLLEGGLYNEQFF	TGTGCCAGCAGACTCCTAGAGGGGGGGCTATACAATGAGCAGTTCTTC
.	TRBV6-6	.	TRBJ2-2	CAAKTSNTGELFF	TGTGCCGCCAAGACAAGTAACACCGGGGAGCTGTTTTTT
.	TRBV7-6	.	TRBJ1-1	CASSEEAENTEAFF	TGTGCCAGCAGCGAGGAAGCGGAAAACACTGAAGCTTTCTTT
.	TRBV6-1	.	TRBJ1-2	CAIHTGTRDGYTF	TGTGCCATCCACACCGGGACAAGGGACGGCTACACCTTC
.	TRBV5-1	.	TRBJ1-1	CASSLAPGEAFF	TGCGCCAGCAGCTTGGCGCCAGGGGAAGCTTTCTTT
.	TRBV7-7	.	TRBJ2-5	CASSLGTGFVGETQYF	TGTGCTAGCAGCTTAGGGACGGGGTTCGTGGGAGAGACCCAGTACTTC
.	TRBV30	.	TRBJ1-4	CACNRGGATNEKLFF	TGTGCCTGCAATAGGGGGGGCGCGACTAATGAAAAACTGTTTTTT
.	TRBV19	.	TRBJ1-5	CASSISRWSNQPQHF	TGTGCCAGTAGTATTAGTCGGTGGAGCAATCAGCCCCAGCATTTT
TRBD1	TRBV6-5	.	TRBJ2-1	CASSGQGAGEQFF	TGTGCCAGCAGCGGACAGGGGGCAGGTGAGCAGTTCTTC
.	TRBV29-1	few	TRBJ2-7	CSVATGTYEQYF	TGCAGCGTTGCGACGGGGACCTACGAGCAGTACTTC
.	TRBV7-3	once	TRBJ2-1	CASSAIEFGNEQFF	TGTGCCAGCAGCGCCATCGAGTTTGGCAATGAGCAGTTCTTC